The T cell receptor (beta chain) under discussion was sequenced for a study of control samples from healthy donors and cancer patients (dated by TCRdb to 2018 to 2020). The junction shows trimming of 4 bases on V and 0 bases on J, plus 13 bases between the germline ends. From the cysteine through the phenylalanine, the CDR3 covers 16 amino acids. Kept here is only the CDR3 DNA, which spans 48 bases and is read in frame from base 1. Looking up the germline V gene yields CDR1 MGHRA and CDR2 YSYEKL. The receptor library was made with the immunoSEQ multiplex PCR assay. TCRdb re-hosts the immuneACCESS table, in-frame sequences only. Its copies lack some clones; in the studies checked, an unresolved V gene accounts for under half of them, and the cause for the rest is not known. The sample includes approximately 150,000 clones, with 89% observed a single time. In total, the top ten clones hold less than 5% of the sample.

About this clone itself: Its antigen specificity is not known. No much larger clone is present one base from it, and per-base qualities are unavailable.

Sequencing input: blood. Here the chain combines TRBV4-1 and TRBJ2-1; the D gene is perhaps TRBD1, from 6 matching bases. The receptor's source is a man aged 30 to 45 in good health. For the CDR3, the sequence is CASSLAGTPSYNEQFF. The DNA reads TGCGCCAGCAGCCTGGCCGGGACACCCTCCTACAATGAGCAGTTCTTC.